This is a list of T cell receptor beta chains from one sample in a study of shared clonotypes between healthy human individuals. The data were produced by immunoSEQ multiplex PCR, yet TCRdb's version contains in-frame clones alone and is incomplete. The data show 150,000 to 200,000 clones, just under 95% seen once. The sample was naive CD4+ T cells sorted from blood. All receptors come from a woman aged 25 to 39 in good health. The CDR3 runs from the conserved cysteine through the conserved F or W. A D gene is named only where the DNA matches it firmly. Size is omitted from some rows. Given values are once, few, many or a class for expanded clones.

abundance	d_gene	v_gene	j_gene	CDR3aa	CDR3nt
few	NA	TRBV20-1	TRBJ1-2	CSATLQDGYTF	TGCAGTGCTACTCTCCAGGATGGCTACACCTTC
once	NA	TRBV4-1	TRBJ1-2	CASSQDRSRGNYGYTF	TGCGCCAGCAGCCAAGATCGAAGCAGGGGAAACTATGGCTACACCTTC
NA	TRBD2	TRBV11-2	TRBJ2-7	CASSLDRNSGISSYEQYF	TGTGCCAGCAGCTTAGATCGGAATAGCGGGATCAGCTCCTACGAGCAGTACTTC
NA	NA	TRBV7-2	TRBJ1-1	CASSPQGSSWDTEAFF	TGTGCCAGCAGCCCCCAGGGGAGTTCGTGGGACACTGAAGCTTTCTTT
NA	NA	TRBV18	TRBJ1-1	CASSPVNGNTEAFF	TGTGCCAGCTCACCAGTGAACGGGAATACTGAAGCTTTCTTT
NA	TRBD2	TRBV5-1	TRBJ2-7	CASSGLAGGPTEQYF	TGCGCCAGCAGCGGATTAGCGGGAGGGCCGACCGAGCAGTACTTC
NA	NA	TRBV28	TRBJ1-4	CASSSPGRAAEKLFF	TGTGCCAGCAGTTCTCCAGGGAGGGCGGCTGAAAAACTGTTTTTT
NA	NA	TRBV4-1	TRBJ2-2	CASSLVATGELFF	TGCGCCAGCAGCCTTGTAGCCACCGGGGAGCTGTTTTTT
NA	TRBD1	TRBV2	TRBJ2-2	CASRGTGDTGELFF	TGTGCCAGCAGGGGGACAGGGGATACCGGGGAGCTGTTTTTT
once	TRBD1	TRBV6-4	TRBJ2-7	CASSPQGDLYEQYF	TGTGCCAGCAGTCCACAGGGGGATCTGTACGAGCAGTACTTC
NA	NA	TRBV5-1	TRBJ2-5	CASSGDLGTQYF	TGCGCCAGCAGCGGGGATCTGGGGACCCAGTACTTC
NA	TRBD2	TRBV7-7	TRBJ2-7	CASSLRAGGTYF	TGTGCCAGCAGCTTAAGAGCGGGAGGAACGTACTTC
NA	TRBD2	TRBV4-2	TRBJ2-7	CASSQDLVGRADEQYF	TGTGCCAGCAGCCAAGATTTGGTCGGGAGGGCCGACGAGCAGTACTTC
NA	NA	TRBV5-6	TRBJ1-2	CASSLVYGGRGYGYTF	TGTGCCAGCAGCTTGGTATACGGGGGGCGAGGATATGGCTACACCTTC
once	NA	TRBV19	TRBJ2-5	CASSQRGARETQYF	TGTGCCAGTAGCCAACGGGGTGCGCGCGAGACCCAGTACTTC
NA	NA	TRBV4-2	TRBJ2-7	CASSQVGGYEQYF	TGTGCCAGCAGCCAAGTTGGGGGTTACGAGCAGTACTTC
NA	TRBD2	TRBV5-1	TRBJ2-3	CASGPGRTDTQYF	TGCGCCAGCGGACCCGGGAGGACAGATACGCAGTATTTT
NA	TRBD2	TRBV5-4	TRBJ2-7	CASSLTLTSGKKGEQYF	TGTGCCAGCAGCTTGACGCTGACTAGCGGGAAAAAGGGCGAGCAGTACTTC
NA	NA	TRBV27	TRBJ2-7	CASTRGQFMYF	TGTGCCAGCACGAGAGGGCAGTTCATGTACTTC
NA	NA	TRBV10-3	TRBJ2-3	CAISDGGDTQYF	TGTGCCATCAGTGACGGCGGAGATACGCAGTATTTT
NA	TRBD2	TRBV6-1	TRBJ2-7	CATRRLADSYEQYF	TGTGCCACCAGGCGGCTAGCGGACTCCTACGAGCAGTACTTC
NA	TRBD2	TRBV11-2	TRBJ2-1	CASSAGGEQFF	TGTGCCAGCAGCGCGGGGGGAGAGCAGTTCTTC
NA	NA	TRBV28	TRBJ2-5	CASSSGLSIGETQYF	TGTGCCAGCAGTTCGGGACTCTCTATCGGCGAGACCCAGTACTTC
NA	NA	TRBV27	TRBJ1-5	CASNPPHPQHF	TGTGCCAGCAATCCCCCTCACCCCCAGCATTTT
NA	TRBD1	TRBV7-9	TRBJ2-1	CASSPKGQGFIHEQFF	TGTGCCAGCAGCCCTAAAGGACAGGGTTTTATCCATGAGCAGTTCTTC
once	NA	TRBV5-1	TRBJ2-5	CASSHGSGDETQYF	TGCGCCAGCAGCCACGGGTCTGGGGATGAGACCCAGTACTTC
NA	NA	TRBV18	TRBJ2-5	CASSPAGLTETQYF	TGTGCCAGCTCACCTGCGGGACTCACCGAGACCCAGTACTTC
NA	NA	TRBV14	TRBJ2-7	CASSQGGGPYEQYF	TGTGCCAGCAGCCAAGGTGGGGGCCCCTACGAGCAGTACTTC
NA	NA	TRBV19	TRBJ1-1	CASNPRQAQNTEAFF	TGTGCCAGTAACCCCCGACAGGCACAGAACACTGAAGCTTTCTTT
NA	NA	TRBV28	TRBJ1-2	CASSSGTENYGYTF	TGTGCCAGCAGTTCCGGGACCGAAAACTATGGCTACACCTTC
NA	NA	TRBV6-1	TRBJ1-2	CASSVGTGTNYGYTF	TGTGCCAGCAGTGTGGGGACGGGGACTAACTATGGCTACACCTTC
NA	TRBD1	TRBV19	TRBJ2-7	CASSIWGQRPSF	TGTGCCAGTAGTATATGGGGACAGCGACCCTCCTTC
NA	NA	TRBV13	TRBJ2-6	CASSPTSGANVLTF	TGTGCCAGCAGCCCCACTTCTGGGGCCAACGTCCTGACTTTC
NA	NA	TRBV5-5	TRBJ2-7	CASSVLVGVEQYF	TGTGCCAGCAGCGTACTAGTTGGGGTCGAGCAGTACTTC
NA	NA	TRBV7-6	TRBJ2-7	CASSDPTRSNEQYF	TGTGCCAGCTCGGACCCTACTAGGTCCAACGAGCAGTACTTC
NA	TRBD2	TRBV11-3	TRBJ2-7	CASSFGTSGYEQYF	TGTGCCAGCAGCTTCGGGACTAGCGGGTACGAGCAGTACTTC
NA	TRBD1	TRBV10-2	TRBJ2-7	CASSERDSSYEQYF	TGCGCCAGCAGTGAAAGGGACAGCTCCTACGAGCAGTACTTC
NA	TRBD2	TRBV5-1	TRBJ2-7	CASRLAGQVSYEQYF	TGCGCCAGCAGACTAGCGGGACAGGTTTCCTACGAGCAGTACTTC
NA	TRBD2	TRBV5-1	TRBJ2-5	CASSLATTSGNQETQYF	TGCGCCAGCAGCTTGGCAACGACTAGCGGGAATCAAGAGACCCAGTACTTC
NA	TRBD1	TRBV10-3	TRBJ2-7	CAISDGTAGRAYEQYF	TGTGCCATCAGTGACGGGACAGCCGGAAGGGCGTACGAGCAGTACTTC
NA	NA	TRBV9	TRBJ1-1	CASSVDAGLGEAFF	TGTGCCAGCAGCGTAGATGCAGGGCTTGGGGAAGCTTTCTTT
NA	NA	TRBV28	TRBJ2-2	CAIHDRRPGELFF	TGTGCCATACACGACAGGAGGCCCGGGGAGCTGTTTTTT
NA	NA	TRBV5-1	TRBJ2-1	CASSPGTSSYNEQFF	TGCGCCAGCAGCCCAGGGACGAGCTCCTACAATGAGCAGTTCTTC
NA	NA	TRBV7-8	TRBJ1-5	CASSLREGWNQPQHF	TGTGCCAGCAGCTTACGGGAGGGTTGGAATCAGCCCCAGCATTTT
NA	NA	TRBV30	TRBJ2-1	CAWSVQWGRPYNEQFF	TGTGCCTGGAGTGTACAGTGGGGACGGCCCTACAATGAGCAGTTCTTC